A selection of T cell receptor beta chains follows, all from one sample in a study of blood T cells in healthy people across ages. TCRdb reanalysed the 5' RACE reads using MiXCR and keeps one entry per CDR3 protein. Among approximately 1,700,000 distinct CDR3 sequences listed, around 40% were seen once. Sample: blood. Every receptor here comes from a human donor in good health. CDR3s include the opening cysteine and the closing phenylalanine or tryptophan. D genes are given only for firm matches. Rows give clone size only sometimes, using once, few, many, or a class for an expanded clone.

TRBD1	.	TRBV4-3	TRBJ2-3	TGCGCCAGCAGCCGACGATACAGGGGGCAGGTCACAGATACGCAGTATTTT	CASSRRYRGQVTDTQYF
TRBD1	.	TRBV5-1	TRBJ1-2	TGCGCCAGCAGCTCTCGGTCGGGACAGGGATCCTACACCTTC	CASSSRSGQGSYTF
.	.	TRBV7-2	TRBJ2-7	TGTGCCAGCAACCCAACAACGTACAATGAGCAGTACTTC	CASNPTTYNEQYF
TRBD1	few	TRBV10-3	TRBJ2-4	TGTGCCATCAGTGAAGGGGGGACAGGGGGGAGAAACATTCAGTACTTC	CAISEGGTGGRNIQYF
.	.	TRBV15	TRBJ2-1	TGTGCCACCAGCAGAGATGGGGGGAGCTCCTACAATGAGCAGTTCTTC	CATSRDGGSSYNEQFF
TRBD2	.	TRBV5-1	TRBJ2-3	TGCGCCAGCAGCTTGGCTCGGGGGGGCCATGATACGCAGTATTTT	CASSLARGGHDTQYF
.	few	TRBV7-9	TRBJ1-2	TGTGCCAGCAGTTCAAGCCTCCGGGGCTACACCTTC	CASSSSLRGYTF
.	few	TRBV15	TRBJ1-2	TGTGCCACCAGCAGAGATAATTTAAGGACAAGCGGAGGCTACACCTTC	CATSRDNLRTSGGYTF
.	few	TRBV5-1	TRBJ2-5	TGCGCCAGCAGCTTATCCAGGGCAGAGACCCAGTACTTC	CASSLSRAETQYF
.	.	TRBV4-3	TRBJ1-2	TGCGCCAGCAGCCAAGACTATGTCACAGGGATCTATGGCTACACCTTC	CASSQDYVTGIYGYTF
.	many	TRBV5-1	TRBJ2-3	TGTGCCAGCAGCTTAGTAAGCTCCACAGATACGCAGTATTTT	CASSLVSSTDTQYF
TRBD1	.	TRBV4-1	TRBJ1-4	TGCGCCAGCAGCCTCAGACAGGGGGCGACTAATGAAAAACTGTTTTTT	CASSLRQGATNEKLFF
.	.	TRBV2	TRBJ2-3	TGTGCCAGCATGGAGACAGATACGCAGTATTTT	CASMETDTQYF
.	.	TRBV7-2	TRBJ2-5	TGTGCCAGCAGCGGTCGCTGGACTACCCAAGAGACCCAGTACTTC	CASSGRWTTQETQYF
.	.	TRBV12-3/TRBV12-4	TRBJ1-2	TGTGCCAGCAGTTTATTGACCGCTGGCCGGTCAAACACCTTC	CASSLLTAGRSNTF
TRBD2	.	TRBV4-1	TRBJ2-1	TGCGCCAGCCGAAGACTAGCGGGAACCCACAATGAGCAGTTCTTC	CASRRLAGTHNEQFF
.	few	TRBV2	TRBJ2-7	TGTGCCAGCAGTTCCCCTATCGGGTCCGTCTCCTACGAGCAGTACTTC	CASSSPIGSVSYEQYF
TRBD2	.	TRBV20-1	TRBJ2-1	TGCAGTGCTAGAGATTTCCATGGGGCTGGGGGGGAATACAATGAGCAGTTCTTC	CSARDFHGAGGEYNEQFF
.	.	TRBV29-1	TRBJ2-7	TGCAGCGGTTATAGGGGTTACAATGAGCAGTACTTC	CSGYRGYNEQYF
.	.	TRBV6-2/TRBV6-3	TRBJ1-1	TGTGCCAGCAGTTACTCGATGCAGGAACTGAACACTGAAGCTTTCTTT	CASSYSMQELNTEAFF
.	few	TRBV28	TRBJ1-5	TGTGCCAGCAGTTCCTCCCGGTTGCAGCCCCAGCATTTT	CASSSSRLQPQHF
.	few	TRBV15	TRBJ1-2	TGTGCCACCAGCAGAGCTCGGAATAACTATGGCTACACCTTC	CATSRARNNYGYTF
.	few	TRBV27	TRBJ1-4	TGTGCCAGCAGTGTAAACAGGGTCGGTAATGAAAAACTGTTTTTT	CASSVNRVGNEKLFF
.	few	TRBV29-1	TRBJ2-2	TGCAGCGTTGAAGAGGTATCAACCGGGGAGCTGTTTTTT	CSVEEVSTGELFF
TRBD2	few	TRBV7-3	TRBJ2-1	TGTGCCAGCAGCAAGACTAGCGGGACGTACAATGAGCAGTTCTTC	CASSKTSGTYNEQFF
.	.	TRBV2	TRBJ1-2	TGTGCCAGCAGAGCGACAGAATCTGGAGGTGGCTACACCTTC	CASRATESGGGYTF
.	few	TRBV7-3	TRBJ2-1	TGTGCCAGCAGCCCCCAATGGGGGGGCTTAAATGAGCAGTTCTTC	CASSPQWGGLNEQFF